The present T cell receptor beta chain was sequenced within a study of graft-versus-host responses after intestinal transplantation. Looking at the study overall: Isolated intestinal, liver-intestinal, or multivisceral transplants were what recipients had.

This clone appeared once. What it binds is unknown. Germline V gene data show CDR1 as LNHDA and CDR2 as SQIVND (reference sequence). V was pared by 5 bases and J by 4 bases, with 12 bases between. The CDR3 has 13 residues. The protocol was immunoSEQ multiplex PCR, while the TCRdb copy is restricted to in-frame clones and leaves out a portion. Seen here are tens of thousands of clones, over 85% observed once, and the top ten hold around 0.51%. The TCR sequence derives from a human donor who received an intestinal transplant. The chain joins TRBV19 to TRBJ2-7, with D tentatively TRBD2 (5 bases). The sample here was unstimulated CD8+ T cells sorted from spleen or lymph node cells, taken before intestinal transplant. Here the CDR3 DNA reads TGTGCCAGTAGTTCGACCCAGCGGTACGAGCAGTACTTC. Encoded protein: CASSSTQRYEQYF.